This T cell receptor beta chain was obtained from a study of T cells after yellow fever vaccination. They built TCR cDNA with 5'RACE template switching, a step that put in a universal primer site and UMIs. TCRdb used MiXCR to reprocess the 5' RACE reads, holding one entry per CDR3 protein. Of some 390,000 distinct CDR3 sequences in the sample, over 5% were seen once. V dropped 7 bases and J dropped 7; count of bases not matched to a gene: 9. From germline, CDR1 is SGHTA and CDR2 FQGNSA. CDR3 length equals 14 residues. As regards this clonotype: The antigen is not known.

Study findings and constraints: The booster saw the reappearance of most primary-vaccination clones (roughly 97% CD4, roughly 90% CD8). It was a weaker secondary response, yet one that peaked faster, at day 5 versus 15. Sorted repertoires could include abundant contaminating clonotypes from bulk cells.

The chain couples TRBV7-2 to TRBJ2-7; the match to TRBD1 covers 11 bases. Sample: PBMCs, taken 5 days after the yellow fever booster vaccination. The TCR was taken from a man aged 25 to 40 who received the YFV17D yellow fever vaccine. CDR3 loop: CASKFGQGAFEQYF. The DNA for the CDR3 is TGTGCCAGCAAATTCGGACAGGGGGCGTTTGAGCAGTACTTC.